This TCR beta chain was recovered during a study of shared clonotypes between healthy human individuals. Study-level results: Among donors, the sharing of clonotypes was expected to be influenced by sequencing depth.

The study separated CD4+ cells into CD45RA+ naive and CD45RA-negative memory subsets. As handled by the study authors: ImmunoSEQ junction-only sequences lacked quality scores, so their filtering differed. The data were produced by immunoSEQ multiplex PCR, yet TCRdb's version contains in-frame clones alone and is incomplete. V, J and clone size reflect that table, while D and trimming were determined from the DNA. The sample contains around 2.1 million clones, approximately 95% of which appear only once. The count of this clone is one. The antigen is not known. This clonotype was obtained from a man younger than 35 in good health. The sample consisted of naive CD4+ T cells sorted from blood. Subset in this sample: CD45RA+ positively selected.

DNA for the CDR3: TGCAGCGTCATCTTTACAGGGTCGTTCCAGCCCCAGCATTTT. It specifies CSVIFTGSFQPQHF. The rearrangement joins TRBV29-1 to TRBJ1-5, with D perhaps TRBD1 (6 bases). The CDR3 has 14 amino acids. V lost 6 bases to trimming and J lost 7 bases, with 19 bases between them. The germline CDR1 and CDR2 sequences are SQVTM and ANQGSEA.